This TCR beta chain was observed in a study of blood T cell repertoires in COVID-19. At the level of the study: T cells, B-cell-depleted T cells, or PBMCs supplied cDNA or gDNA.

How the authors handled the data: Estimation of nucleated cell counts was performed using reference gene primer amplification. Assay: immunoSEQ multiplex PCR; the TCRdb copy retains only in-frame clones and omits some. The V and J calls and clone size are taken from that table; D and trimming were inferred from the DNA. The sample has roughly 70,000 clones, over 65% seen once. The CDR3 extends over 14 amino acids. V lost 2 bases, J lost 2 bases, and 8 bases lay in between. Germline CDR1 reads SGHTA; CDR2 reads FQGNSA. Sequenced: peripheral blood. The chain joins TRBV7-2 to TRBJ2-3, with D perhaps matching TRBD1 (5 bases). The clonotype was recovered from an older woman with acute or convalescent COVID-19. CDR3 sequence (DNA): TGTGCCAGCAGCTTATTGGGGCTCACAGATACGCAGTATTTT. It translates to CASSLLGLTDTQYF.